The subject of this entry is one T cell receptor beta chain. The age range of participants was about 18 to 100 years, with residence in around 22 US areas. Participants reported their clinical history, and cohort assignment relied on those reports. This record belongs to a study of blood T cell repertoires in COVID-19. About the research overall: Acute and convalescent COVID-19 specimens originated in the United States, Italy and Spain. Sources were T cells, B-cell-depleted T cells, or PBMCs; the material itself was cDNA or gDNA.

This table comes from immunoSEQ multiplex PCR, and its TCRdb copy is limited to in-frame clones, with some not included. The repertoire holds a few hundred thousand clones, with around 84% as singletons. Germline values: CDR1 MNHEY, CDR2 SVGAGI. V lost 7 bases to trimming and J lost 2 bases; unmatched junction nucleotides: 1. The CDR3 spans 14 residues. The TCR originated in a woman in her thirties or forties with acute COVID-19. The J gene is TRBJ2-7, the V gene TRBV6-5; 14 bases agree with TRBD2. The sample comprised PBMCs or T cells enriched from blood (not recorded which). The CDR3 loop is CASKTSGGAYEQYF. The CDR3 DNA is TGTGCCAGCAAGACTAGCGGGGGGGCCTACGAGCAGTACTTC.